The TCR beta chain described here comes from a study of beta chain features in type 1 diabetes. About the study: Over all samples combined, 90 million to 140 million sorted cells were examined. Whole-study results and caveats: The study left unresolved whether HLA type influences TCRB rearrangement. VDJ junctions sequenced from type 1 diabetes patients showed fewer insertions and more deletions.

This clone was seen ten or more times. Its specificity is unknown. Deletions cut 0 bases from V and 9 bases from J, with 22 bases between. The germline CDR1 and CDR2 sequences are SGHDN and FVKESK. The CDR3 is 17 amino acids. The study reverse transcribed the entire isolated RNA, so it sequenced expressed TCRB transcripts. Some clones are missing from TCRdb's copy, which holds only in-frame ones; the method was immunoSEQ multiplex PCR. The table records more than 130,000 clones, roughly 7.2% of them present only once. It was via CD45RO/CCR7/CD25/CD127/CD95/CD27 that CD4+ naive, central memory, regulatory and stem cell-like memory cells were sorted.

This chain uses TRBV14 with TRBJ2-3; maybe TRBD1 (6 bases). This clonotype was sampled from a woman in her 30s in good health. Material: central memory CD4+ T cells from blood. The CDR3, as DNA: TGTGCCAGCAGCCAAGATCCTGGGGGCCCGACACGGCGAACGCAGTATTTT. Translation gives CASSQDPGGPTRRTQYF.